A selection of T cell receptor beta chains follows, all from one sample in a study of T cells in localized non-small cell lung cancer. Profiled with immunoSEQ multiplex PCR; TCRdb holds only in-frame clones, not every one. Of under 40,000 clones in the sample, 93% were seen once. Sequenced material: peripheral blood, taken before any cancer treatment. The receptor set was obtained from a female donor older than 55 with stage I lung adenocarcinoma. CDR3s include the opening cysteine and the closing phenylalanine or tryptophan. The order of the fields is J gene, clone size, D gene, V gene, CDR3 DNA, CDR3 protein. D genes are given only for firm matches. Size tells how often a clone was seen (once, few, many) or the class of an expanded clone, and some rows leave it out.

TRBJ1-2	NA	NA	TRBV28	TGTGCCAGCAGTTCGGGGGTTGGATATGGCTACACCTTC	CASSSGVGYGYTF
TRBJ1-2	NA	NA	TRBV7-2	TGTGCCAGCAGCTTAAATCCCCCAGGGGCGGACTATGGCTACACCTTC	CASSLNPPGADYGYTF
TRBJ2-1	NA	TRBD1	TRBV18	TGTGCCAGCTCACCTGAGGGACAGTCCTACAATGAGCAGTTCTTC	CASSPEGQSYNEQFF
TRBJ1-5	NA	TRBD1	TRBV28	TGTGCCAGCAGTTCGGGACAGGGCGCAGTACAGCCCCAGCATTTT	CASSSGQGAVQPQHF
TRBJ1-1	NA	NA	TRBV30	TGTGCCTGGAGTGTGGGGCCACCGAACACTGAAGCTTTCTTT	CAWSVGPPNTEAFF
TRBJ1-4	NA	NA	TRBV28	TGTGCCAGCAGTTCCACGGATGAAAAACTGTTTTTT	CASSSTDEKLFF
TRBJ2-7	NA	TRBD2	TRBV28	TGTGCCAGCACGCGGGGGTGGTACGAGCAGTACTTC	CASTRGWYEQYF
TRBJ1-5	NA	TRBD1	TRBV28	TGTGCCAGCAGGCTTCCGGGACAGGGGCGCGGTCAGCCCCAGCATTTT	CASRLPGQGRGQPQHF
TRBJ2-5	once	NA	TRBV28	TGTGCCAGCATGGACAGCCAAGAGACCCAGTACTTC	CASMDSQETQYF
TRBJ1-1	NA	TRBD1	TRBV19	TGTGCCAGTACTTCACAGGGGGCAATTTTTATGACTGAAGCTTTCTTT	CASTSQGAIFMTEAFF
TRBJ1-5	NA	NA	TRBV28	TGTGCCAGTAATCCGGTCAATCAGCCCCAGCATTTT	CASNPVNQPQHF
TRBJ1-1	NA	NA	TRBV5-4	TGTGCCAGCAGCTTCGACAGTCGGATGAACACTGAAGCTTTCTTT	CASSFDSRMNTEAFF
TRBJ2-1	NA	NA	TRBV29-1	TGCAGCGTTGTCCCCGGGAGTAGAAGTGAGCAGTTCTTC	CSVVPGSRSEQFF
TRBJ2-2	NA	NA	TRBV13	TGTGCCAGCAGCTCTTATGGGAGCAGGGCGACCGGGGAGCTGTTTTTT	CASSSYGSRATGELFF
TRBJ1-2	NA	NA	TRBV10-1	TGCGCCAGCAGTGAGGGTCGGGGTCCCTATGGCTACACCTTC	CASSEGRGPYGYTF
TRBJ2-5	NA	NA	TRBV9	TGTGCCAGCAGCGTAGAGGCTTCTGTCCAAGAGACCCAGTACTTC	CASSVEASVQETQYF
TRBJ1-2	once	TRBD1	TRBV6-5	TGTGCCAGCAGTTACGTCTCACAGGGGGCGGGAGGCTACACCTTC	CASSYVSQGAGGYTF
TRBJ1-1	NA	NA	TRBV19	TGTGCCAGTAGTGGGTACAGCGTAGGGGACACTGAAGCTTTCTTT	CASSGYSVGDTEAFF
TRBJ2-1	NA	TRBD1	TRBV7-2	TGTGCCAGCAGCTACCGGACAGGACGGGCTGAGCAGTTCTTC	CASSYRTGRAEQFF
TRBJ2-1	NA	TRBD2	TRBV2	TGTGCCAGCAGGACCGAGGTCGCTAGCGGCGAGCAGCAGTTCTTC	CASRTEVASGEQQFF
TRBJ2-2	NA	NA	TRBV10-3	TGTGCCATCAGTGAGAGGTTCGCAGGGTACACCGGGGAGCTGTTTTTT	CAISERFAGYTGELFF
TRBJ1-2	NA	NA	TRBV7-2	TGTGCCAGCAGCTTCCCCGGGAACTATGGCTACACCTTC	CASSFPGNYGYTF
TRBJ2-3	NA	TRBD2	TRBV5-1	TGCGCCAGCAGCGGGGGGCGACTAGCGGGAGGGCCCGGCACAGATACGCAGTATTTT	CASSGGRLAGGPGTDTQYF
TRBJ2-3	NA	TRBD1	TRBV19	TGTGCCAGTAGCGCTTTGACAGGGGGGATGACAGATACGCAGTATTTT	CASSALTGGMTDTQYF
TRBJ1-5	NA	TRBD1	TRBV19	TGTGCCAGTAGTGGTGGGACAGGGCGACAGCCCCAGCATTTT	CASSGGTGRQPQHF